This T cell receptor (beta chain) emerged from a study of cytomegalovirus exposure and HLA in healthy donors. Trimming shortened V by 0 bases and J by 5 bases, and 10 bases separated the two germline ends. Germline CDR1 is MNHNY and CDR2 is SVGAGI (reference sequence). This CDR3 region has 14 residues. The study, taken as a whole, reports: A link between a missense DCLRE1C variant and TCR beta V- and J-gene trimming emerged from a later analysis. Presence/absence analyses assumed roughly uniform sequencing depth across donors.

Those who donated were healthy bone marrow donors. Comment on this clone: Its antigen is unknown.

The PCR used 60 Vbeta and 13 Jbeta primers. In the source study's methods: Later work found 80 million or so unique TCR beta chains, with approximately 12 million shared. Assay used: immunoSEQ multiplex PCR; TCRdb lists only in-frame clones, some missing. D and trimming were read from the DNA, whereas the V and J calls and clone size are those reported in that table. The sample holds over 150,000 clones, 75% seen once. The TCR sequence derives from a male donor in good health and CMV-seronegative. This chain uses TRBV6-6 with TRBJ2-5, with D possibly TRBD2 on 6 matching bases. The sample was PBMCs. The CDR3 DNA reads TGTGCCAGCAGTTACTCGGGACTCACTGAGACCCAGTACTTC. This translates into CASSYSGLTETQYF.